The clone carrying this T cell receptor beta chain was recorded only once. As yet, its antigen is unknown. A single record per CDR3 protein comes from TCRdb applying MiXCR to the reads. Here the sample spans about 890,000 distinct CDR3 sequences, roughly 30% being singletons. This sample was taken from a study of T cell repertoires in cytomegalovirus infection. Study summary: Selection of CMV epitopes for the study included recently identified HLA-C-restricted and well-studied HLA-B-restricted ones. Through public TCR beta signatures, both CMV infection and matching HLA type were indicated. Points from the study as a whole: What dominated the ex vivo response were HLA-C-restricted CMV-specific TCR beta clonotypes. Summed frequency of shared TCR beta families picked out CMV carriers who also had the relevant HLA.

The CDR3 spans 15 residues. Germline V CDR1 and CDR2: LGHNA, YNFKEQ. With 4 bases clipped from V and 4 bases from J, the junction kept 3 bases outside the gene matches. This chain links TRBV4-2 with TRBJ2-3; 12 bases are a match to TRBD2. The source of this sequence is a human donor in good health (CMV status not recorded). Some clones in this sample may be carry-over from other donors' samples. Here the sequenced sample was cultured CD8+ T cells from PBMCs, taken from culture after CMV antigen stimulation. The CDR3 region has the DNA TGTGCCAGCAGCCCGGCTAGCGGGGGGGCAGATACGCAGTATTTT. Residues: CASSPASGGADTQYF.